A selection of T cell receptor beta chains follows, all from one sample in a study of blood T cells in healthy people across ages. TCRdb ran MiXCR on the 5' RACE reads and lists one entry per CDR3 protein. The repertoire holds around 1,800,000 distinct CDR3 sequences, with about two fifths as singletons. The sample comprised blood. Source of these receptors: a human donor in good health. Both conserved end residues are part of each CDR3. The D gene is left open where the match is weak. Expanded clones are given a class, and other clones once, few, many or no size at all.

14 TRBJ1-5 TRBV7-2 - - CASSFPGATQPQHF TGTGCCAGCAGCTTCCCAGGGGCGACTCAGCCCCAGCATTTT
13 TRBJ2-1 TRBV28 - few CASNLGLYNEQFF TGTGCCAGCAACTTGGGGCTCTACAATGAGCAGTTCTTC
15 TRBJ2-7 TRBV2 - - CASKYSSGASYEQYF TGTGCCAGCAAATACTCATCCGGGGCCTCCTACGAGCAGTACTTC
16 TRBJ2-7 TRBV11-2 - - CASSLATRYLSYEQYF TGTGCCAGCAGCTTAGCCACCAGGTACCTCTCCTACGAGCAGTACTTC
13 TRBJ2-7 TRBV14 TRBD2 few CASRGTSFSEQYF TGTGCCAGCAGAGGGACTAGCTTTAGCGAGCAGTACTTC
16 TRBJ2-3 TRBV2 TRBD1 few CASSEDRTLYTDTQYF TGTGCCAGCAGCGAGGACAGGACACTCTACACAGATACGCAGTATTTT
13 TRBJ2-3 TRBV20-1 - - CTLRTDGTDTQYF TGCACCCTTCGGACGGACGGAACAGATACGCAGTATTTT
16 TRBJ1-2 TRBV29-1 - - CSVERQSTITNYGYTF TGCAGCGTTGAGCGGCAGAGCACTATTACTAACTATGGCTACACCTTC
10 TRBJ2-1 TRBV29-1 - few CSVPINEQFF TGCAGCGTCCCCATCAATGAGCAGTTCTTC
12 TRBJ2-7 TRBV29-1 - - CSVEEQGDEQYF TGCAGCGTTGAAGAACAGGGAGATGAGCAGTACTTC
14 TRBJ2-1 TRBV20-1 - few CSARPGTTYNEQFF TGCAGTGCCCGACCCGGGACAACTTACAATGAGCAGTTCTTC
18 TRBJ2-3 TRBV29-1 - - CSVEDWSPSPRGTDTQYF TGCAGCGTTGAAGACTGGAGCCCTAGTCCGAGGGGCACAGATACGCAGTATTTT
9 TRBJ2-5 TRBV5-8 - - CTSSFTQYF TGTACCAGCAGCTTTACCCAGTACTTC
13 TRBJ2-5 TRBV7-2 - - CASRASSQETQYF TGTGCCAGCAGGGCCTCCAGCCAAGAGACCCAGTACTTC
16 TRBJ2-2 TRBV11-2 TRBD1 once CASGRPGQGGPGELFF TGTGCCAGCGGACGACCGGGACAGGGAGGGCCCGGGGAGCTGTTTTTT
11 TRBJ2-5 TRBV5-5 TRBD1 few CASSSGQAKYF TGTGCCAGCAGCAGTGGACAGGCGAAGTACTTC
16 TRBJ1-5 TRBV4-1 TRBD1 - CASSVYQGAGNQPQHF TGCGCCAGCAGTGTATACCAGGGGGCGGGCAATCAGCCCCAGCATTTT
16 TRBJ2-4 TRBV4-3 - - CASSQVRGLAKNIQYF TGCGCCAGCAGCCAAGTGCGGGGACTAGCCAAAAACATTCAGTACTTC
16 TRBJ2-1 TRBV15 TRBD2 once CATSRDRGLGRGGQFF TGTGCCACCAGCAGAGATAGGGGACTAGGCCGAGGGGGGCAGTTCTTC
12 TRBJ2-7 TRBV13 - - CASSLVWEKQYF TGTGCCAGCAGCTTAGTCTGGGAGAAGCAGTACTTC
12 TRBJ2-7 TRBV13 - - CASSLQQYEQYF TGTGCCAGCAGCTTGCAGCAATACGAGCAGTACTTC
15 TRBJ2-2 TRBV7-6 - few CASSLGLGSIGELFF TGTGCCAGCAGCTTAGGACTAGGGTCGATCGGGGAGCTGTTTTTT
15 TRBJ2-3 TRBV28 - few CASSPRFRGKDTQYF TGTGCCAGCAGTCCCAGATTTCGGGGGAAAGATACGCAGTATTTT
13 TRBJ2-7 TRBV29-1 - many CSAAFGASYEQYF TGCAGCGCTGCCTTCGGAGCTAGCTACGAGCAGTACTTC
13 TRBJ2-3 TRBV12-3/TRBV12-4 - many CASSLVGSDTQYF TGTGCCAGCAGCTTAGTTGGCTCAGATACGCAGTATTTT
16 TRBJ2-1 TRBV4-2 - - CASSQPRRLAENEQFF TGTGCCAGCAGCCAACCGAGGAGGTTGGCTGAGAATGAGCAGTTCTTC
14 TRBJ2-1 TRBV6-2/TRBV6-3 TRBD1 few CASRRTGGENEQFF TGTGCCAGCAGGCGGACAGGGGGTGAGAATGAGCAGTTCTTC
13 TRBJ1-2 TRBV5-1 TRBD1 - CASSGTGDDGYTF TGCGCCAGCAGCGGAACAGGGGACGATGGCTACACCTTC
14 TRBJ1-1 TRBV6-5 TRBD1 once CASSMGQPDTEAFF TGTGCCAGCAGTATGGGACAGCCAGACACTGAAGCTTTCTTT